These 7 T cell receptor beta chains share one sample of origin, sequenced in a study of T cell repertoires in cytomegalovirus infection. TCRdb redid the calling of the reads with MiXCR, one entry per CDR3 protein. Of some 220,000 distinct CDR3 sequences in the sample, 35% to 45% were seen once. Which antigens these TCRs recognize remains unknown. Material: CD8+ T cells from cultured PBMCs, obtained from culture after CMV antigen stimulation. The receptors derive from a human donor in good health (CMV status not recorded). Some clones in this sample may be carry-over from other donors' samples.

This clonotype showed up many times. The rearrangement joins TRBV7-6 to TRBJ1-2, with TRBD1 matching over 7 bases. There are 13 residues in the CDR3. Germline loops: CDR1 SGHVS, CDR2 FNYEAQ. Unmatched junction bases numbered 3, after V lost 5 bases and J lost 3 bases. CDR3 in DNA: TGTGCCAGCAGCAGGGGACAGCACTATGGCTACACCTTC. It yields the protein CASSRGQHYGYTF.

This chain connects TRBV12-3 or TRBV12-4 to TRBJ1-1; possibly TRBD1 for D (6 bases). The V end lost 6 bases, the J end lost 1 base, and 12 bases lay between the germline ends. There are 14 residues in the CDR3. DNA of the CDR3: TGTGCCAGCAGCATAGAGGGGGGGAACACTGAAGCTTTCTTT. It yields the protein CASSIEGGNTEAFF.

The CDR3 DNA sequence: TGTGCCAGCAGTGCCACCGGGACGCAGGACCGCGGGCAGTACTTC. This sequence encodes CASSATGTQDRGQYF. This chain connects TRBV12-3 or TRBV12-4 to TRBJ2-7, with D perhaps given as TRBD1 or TRBD2 (5 bases each). The CDR3 extends over 15 amino acids. The V gene lost 5 bases and the J gene lost 9 bases, with 23 bases spanning the gap.

With respect to this clonotype: Just one base apart from a much larger clone, this may be a read error. The chain links TRBV7-9 to TRBJ2-2, with TRBD2 matching 16 bases. From germline, CDR1 is SEHNR and CDR2 FQNEAQ (reference sequence). The CDR3 length is 20 residues. CDR3 residues: CGSSLFPGLAGGRDTGELFF. The CDR3 DNA reads as TGTGGCAGCAGCTTATTCCCGGGACTAGCGGGAGGGCGGGACACCGGGGAGCTGTTTTTT.

The chain has TRBV6-1 and TRBJ1-1; tentative D call: TRBD1 (6 bases). V dropped 5 bases and J dropped 1 base, with 11 bases sitting between them. The CDR3 spans 14 residues. Germline loops: CDR1 MNHNS, CDR2 SASEGT. In nucleotides, the CDR3 is TGTGCCAGCAGTACACAGGGACCGAACACTGAAGCTTTCTTT. Translating gives CASSTQGPNTEAFF.

In this sample, this clonotype turned up a few times. The V call is TRBV5-5, the J call TRBJ2-7; 8 nucleotides align to TRBD1. The CDR3 runs to 15 residues. The germline V gene encodes CDR1 SGHKS and CDR2 YYEKEE (reference sequence). V shed 3 bases, J shed 3 bases, and the junction held 8 bases outside the gene matches. CDR3: CASSSTGGSVYEQYF. In nucleotides, the CDR3 is TGTGCCAGCAGCTCAACAGGGGGAAGTGTCTACGAGCAGTACTTC.

The chain links TRBV7-3 to TRBJ2-2, with D unresolved. The V end lost 6 bases, the J end lost 4 bases, and 6 bases lay between the germline ends. Germline V lookup: CDR1 SGHTA, CDR2 FQGTGA. This CDR3 region has 12 residues. The chain's CDR3 is CASSSTTGELFF. The CDR3 bases are TGTGCCAGCAGTTCGACCACCGGGGAGCTGTTTTTT.